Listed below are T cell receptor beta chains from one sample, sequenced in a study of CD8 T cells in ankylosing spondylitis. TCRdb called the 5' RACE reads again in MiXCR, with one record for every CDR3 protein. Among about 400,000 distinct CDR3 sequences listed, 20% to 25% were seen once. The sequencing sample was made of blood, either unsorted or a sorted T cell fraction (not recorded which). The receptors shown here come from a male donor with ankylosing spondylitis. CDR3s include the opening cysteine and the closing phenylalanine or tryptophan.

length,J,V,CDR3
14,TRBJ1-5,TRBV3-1,CASSQDGGNQPQHF
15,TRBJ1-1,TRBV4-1,CASSPVRGGAAEAFF
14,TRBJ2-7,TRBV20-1,CSAGGPTGSYEQYF
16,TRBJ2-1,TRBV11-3,CASSSGSGRALDEQFF
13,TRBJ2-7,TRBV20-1,CSALGTARAEQYF
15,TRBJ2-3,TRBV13,CASSRQLVGTDTQYF
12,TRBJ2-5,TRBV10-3,CAISGLAGTQYF
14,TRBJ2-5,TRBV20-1,CSANRDRLQETQYF
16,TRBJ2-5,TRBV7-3,CASSLSAGVGQETQYF
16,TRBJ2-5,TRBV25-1,CASSAAVGQGEETQYF
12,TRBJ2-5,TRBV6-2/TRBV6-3,CASSLGVRTQYF
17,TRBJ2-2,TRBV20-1,CSARELSPLANTGELFF
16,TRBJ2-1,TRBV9,CASSGTVFGRFGEQFF
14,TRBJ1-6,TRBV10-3,CAISTRGQNSPLHF
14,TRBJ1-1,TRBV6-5,CASSYWRKDTEAFF
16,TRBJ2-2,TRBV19,CASRKTGRYYTGELFF